Sequencing of this T cell receptor (beta chain) was carried out in a study of CD4+ T cells in melanoma. Whole-study results and caveats: Neoantigen-specific CD4+ T cells in melanoma reportedly had diverse differentiation states. A reported correlation linked neoantigen-specific CD4+ T cells to CD8+, macrophage and B cell function.

CDR1 and CDR2 (germline): LNHDA, SQIVND (reference sequence). The CDR3 is 15 amino acids. The V gene lost 2 bases and the J gene lost 1 base, with 11 bases spanning the gap. With regard to this clone: Its antigen remains unidentified.

Generated by immunoSEQ multiplex PCR, the TCRdb table keeps only in-frame clones and is missing some. The sample shows some 50,000 clones, roughly nine tenths of them seen only once. The material sequenced was peripheral blood. This receptor was obtained from a human donor with melanoma. This rearrangement joins TRBV19 to TRBJ2-5; D unresolved. CDR3 sequence reads: CASSIPSRPQETQYF. In DNA form, the CDR3 reads TGTGCCAGTAGTATACCTTCCAGGCCCCAAGAGACCCAGTACTTC.